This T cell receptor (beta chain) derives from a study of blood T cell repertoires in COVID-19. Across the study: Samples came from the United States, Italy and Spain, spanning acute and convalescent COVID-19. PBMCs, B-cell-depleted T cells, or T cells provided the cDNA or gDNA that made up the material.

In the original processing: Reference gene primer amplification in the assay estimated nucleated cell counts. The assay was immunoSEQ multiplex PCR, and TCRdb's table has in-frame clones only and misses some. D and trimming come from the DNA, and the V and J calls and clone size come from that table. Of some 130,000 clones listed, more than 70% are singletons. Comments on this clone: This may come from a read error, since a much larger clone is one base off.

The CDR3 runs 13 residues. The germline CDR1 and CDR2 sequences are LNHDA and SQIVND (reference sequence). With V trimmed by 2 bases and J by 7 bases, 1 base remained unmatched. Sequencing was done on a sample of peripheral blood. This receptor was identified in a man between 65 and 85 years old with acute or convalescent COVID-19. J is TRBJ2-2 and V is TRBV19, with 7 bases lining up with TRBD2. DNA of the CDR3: TGTGCCAGTAGTATATGGGGGGGCGGGGAGCTGTTTTTT. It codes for CASSIWGGGELFF.